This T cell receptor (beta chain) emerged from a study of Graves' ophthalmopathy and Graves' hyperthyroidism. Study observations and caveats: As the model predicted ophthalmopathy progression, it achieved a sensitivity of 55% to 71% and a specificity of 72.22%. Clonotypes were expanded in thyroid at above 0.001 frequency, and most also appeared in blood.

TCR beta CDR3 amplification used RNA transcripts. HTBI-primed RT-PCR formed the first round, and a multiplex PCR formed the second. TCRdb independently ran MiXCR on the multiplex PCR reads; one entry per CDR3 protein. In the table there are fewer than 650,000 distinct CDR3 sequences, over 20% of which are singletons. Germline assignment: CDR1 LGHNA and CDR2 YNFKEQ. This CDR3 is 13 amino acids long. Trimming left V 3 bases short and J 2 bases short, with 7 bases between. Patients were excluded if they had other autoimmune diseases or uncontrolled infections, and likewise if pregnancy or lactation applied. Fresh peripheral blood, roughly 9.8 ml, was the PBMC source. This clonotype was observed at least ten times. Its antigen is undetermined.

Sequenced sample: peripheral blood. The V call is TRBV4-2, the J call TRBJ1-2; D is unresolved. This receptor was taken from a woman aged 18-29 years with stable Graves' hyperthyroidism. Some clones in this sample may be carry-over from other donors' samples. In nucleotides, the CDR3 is TGTGCCAGCAGCCAGTCGGGGAACTATGGCTACACCTTC. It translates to CASSQSGNYGYTF.